Listed here are 14 T cell receptor beta chains from one sample, sequenced in a study of shared clonotypes between healthy human individuals. This table comes from immunoSEQ multiplex PCR, and its TCRdb copy is limited to in-frame clones, with some not included. The sample holds hundreds of thousands of clones, around 96% seen once. The sequencing sample was made of memory CD8+ T cells sorted from blood. As for subset: CD45RO+ cells pooled with CCR7-negative TemRA cells. The receptors were sampled from a young man in good health.

Here the CDR3 DNA reads TGCGCCAGCAGCCCCCTATTTAGGGGGGAAAGGGGTGAAAAACTGTTTTTT. The encoded protein is CASSPLFRGERGEKLFF. The V gene is TRBV4-1, the J gene TRBJ1-4, with D possibly being TRBD1 (6 bases). The CDR3 contains 17 residues. With 4 bases removed from V and 7 bases from J, the gap between germline ends came to 22 bases. CDR1 is MGHRA, CDR2 YSYEKL, per germline.

This sequence joins TRBV6-1 and TRBJ2-5; D may correspond to TRBD1 or TRBD2 (6 bases each). This CDR3 is 13 amino acids long. The germline CDR1 and CDR2 sequences are MNHNS and SASEGT. V lost 8 bases and J 2 bases, leaving 12 bases between the germline ends. The chain's CDR3 is CASERGVQETQYF. The CDR3 DNA is TGTGCCAGCGAGAGGGGGGTTCAAGAGACCCAGTACTTC.

This sequence joins TRBV25-1 and TRBJ2-7; tentative D call: TRBD2 (6 bases). The CDR3 length is 13 residues. The V end was cut by 5 bases, the J end by 2 bases, with 10 bases between. Germline V gene sequence: CDR1 MGHDK, CDR2 SYGVNS. This chain's CDR3 is CASSNGGAYEQYF. For the CDR3, the DNA is TGTGCCAGCAGTAACGGAGGGGCCTACGAGCAGTACTTC.

This clone appeared a single time. The V and J genes are TRBV10-3 and TRBJ1-3; 8 positions match TRBD1. The CDR3 has 15 residues. V shed 6 bases, J shed 8 bases, and the junction held 12 bases outside the gene matches. Germline CDR1 and CDR2: ENHRY and SYGVKD. DNA of the CDR3: TGTGCCATCAGCAAACCTCAGGGGGCCGTCCACACCATATATTTT. It encodes CAISKPQGAVHTIYF.

Worth noting for this clone: Additional DNA sequences in this sample encode the identical CDR3. V is TRBV6-1 and J is TRBJ2-5; a weak D match, TRBD2 (5 bases). Germline CDR1 and CDR2: MNHNS and SASEGT. V lost 2 bases, J lost 5 bases, and 6 bases lay in between. There are 12 residues in the CDR3. CDR3 nucleotides: TGTGCCAGCAGTGAAAGGGAGGAGACCCAGTACTTC. It is translated as CASSEREETQYF.

The chain couples TRBV12-5 to TRBJ1-5; no reliable D call. CDR1 is LGHNT and CDR2 is FRNRAP in the germline V gene. V shed 2 bases and J shed 7 bases, with 6 bases lying between them. The CDR3 length is 12 residues. DNA of the CDR3: TGTGCTAGTGGTTTGAACAGCCAGCCCCAGCATTTT. It yields the protein CASGLNSQPQHF.

The gene calls are TRBV7-8 and TRBJ2-7; TRBD2 matches 12 bases. The V and J ends lost 4 bases and 6 bases, in that order; junction bases with no gene match: 7. The length of the CDR3 is 15 residues. CDR1 SGHVS and CDR2 FQNEAQ come from the germline V gene. This chain's CDR3 is CASSSRLAGEGEQYF. In DNA form, the CDR3 reads TGTGCCAGCAGCTCCCGACTAGCGGGAGAGGGCGAGCAGTACTTC.

This clone appeared once. The chain uses TRBV28 and TRBJ1-2, with D hard to call. This CDR3 has 12 amino acids. The germline V and J ends were trimmed by 3 bases and 8 bases, with 10 bases remaining between them. CDR1 MDHEN and CDR2 SYDVKM come from the germline V gene. The CDR3 is CASSLEGLGYTF. As DNA, the CDR3 is TGTGCCAGCAGTTTGGAGGGATTAGGCTACACCTTC.

The chain employs TRBV28 and TRBJ2-7, with D perhaps matching TRBD1 or TRBD2 (6 bases each). This CDR3 spans 16 amino acids. The germline CDR1 and CDR2 sequences are MDHEN and SYDVKM. V was shortened by 3 bases and J by 1 base, with 16 bases between the two germline ends. The CDR3 DNA follows: TGTGCCAGCAGTTTTGAGGGGGGTCAATCTTCCTACGAGCAGTACTTC. Protein sequence: CASSFEGGQSSYEQYF.

This chain joins TRBV23-1 and TRBJ1-5; D perhaps matches TRBD1 (6 bases). TRBV23-1 qualifies as an ORF whose function is uncertain. This CDR3 spans 13 amino acids. V lost 2 bases, J lost 7 bases, and 9 bases lay in between. CDR3 sequence reads: CASSQGGRQPQHF. The CDR3 bases are TGCGCCAGCAGTCAAGGGGGCAGGCAGCCCCAGCATTTT.

V usage is TRBV28 and J usage is TRBJ1-5; no clear D. This CDR3 has 12 amino acids. V lost 6 bases and J lost 9, with 12 bases in between. The germline CDR1 and CDR2 sequences are MDHEN and SYDVKM. CDR3 nucleotide sequence: TGTGCCAGCAGCCTAAAACCGGGGCCCCAGCATTTT. It specifies CASSLKPGPQHF.

The chain recombines TRBV7-8 with TRBJ1-2; D call uncertain. From germline, CDR1 is SGHVS and CDR2 FQNEAQ. V was clipped by 1 base and J by 4 bases, with 10 bases between them. The CDR3 runs 14 residues. Written as DNA, the CDR3 is TGTGCCAGCAGCTTAGGGGCCCGGACCTATGGCTACACCTTC. Amino acid sequence: CASSLGARTYGYTF.

The gene calls are TRBV4-1 and TRBJ2-3, with 7 bases lining up with TRBD2. V lost 1 base, J lost 2 bases, and 12 bases stayed unmatched. Germline V CDR1 and CDR2: MGHRA, YSYEKL. This CDR3 region has 18 residues. In nucleotides, the CDR3 is TGCGCCAGCAGCCAAGTGCCTTTGGGAGCGGGGATCACAGATACGCAGTATTTT. Protein product: CASSQVPLGAGITDTQYF.

The chain links TRBV25-1 to TRBJ1-2; 9 nucleotides line up with TRBD1. There are 15 residues in the CDR3. From germline, CDR1 is MGHDK and CDR2 SYGVNS. V was clipped by 6 bases and J by 2 bases; unmatched bases: 7. The CDR3 is CASREGGQGNYGYTF. CDR3 DNA: TGTGCCAGCAGAGAAGGGGGACAGGGAAACTATGGCTACACCTTC.